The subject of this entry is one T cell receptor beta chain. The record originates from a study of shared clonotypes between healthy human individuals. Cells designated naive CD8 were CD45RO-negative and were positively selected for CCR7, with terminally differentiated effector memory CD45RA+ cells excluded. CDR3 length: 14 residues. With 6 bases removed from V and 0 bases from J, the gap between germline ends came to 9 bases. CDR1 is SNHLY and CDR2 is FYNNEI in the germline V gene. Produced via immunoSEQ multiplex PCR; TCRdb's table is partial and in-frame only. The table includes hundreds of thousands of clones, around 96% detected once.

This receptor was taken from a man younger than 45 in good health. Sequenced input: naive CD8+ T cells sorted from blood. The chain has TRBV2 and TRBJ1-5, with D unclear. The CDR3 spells CASRVGNSNQPQHF. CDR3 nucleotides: TGTGCCAGCAGGGTAGGGAATAGCAATCAGCCCCAGCATTTT.